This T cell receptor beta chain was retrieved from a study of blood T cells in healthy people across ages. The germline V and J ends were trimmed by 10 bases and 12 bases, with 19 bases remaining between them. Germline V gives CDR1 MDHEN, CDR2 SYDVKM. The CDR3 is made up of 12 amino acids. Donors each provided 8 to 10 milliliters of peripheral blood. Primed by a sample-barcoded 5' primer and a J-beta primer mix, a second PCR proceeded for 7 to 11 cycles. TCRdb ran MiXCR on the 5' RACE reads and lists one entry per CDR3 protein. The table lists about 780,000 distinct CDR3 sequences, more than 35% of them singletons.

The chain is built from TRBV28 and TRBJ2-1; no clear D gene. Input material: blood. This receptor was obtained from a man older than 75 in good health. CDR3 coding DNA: TGTGCCACCATTTCGGTGGATGACGGGCAGTTCTTC. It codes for CATISVDDGQFF.